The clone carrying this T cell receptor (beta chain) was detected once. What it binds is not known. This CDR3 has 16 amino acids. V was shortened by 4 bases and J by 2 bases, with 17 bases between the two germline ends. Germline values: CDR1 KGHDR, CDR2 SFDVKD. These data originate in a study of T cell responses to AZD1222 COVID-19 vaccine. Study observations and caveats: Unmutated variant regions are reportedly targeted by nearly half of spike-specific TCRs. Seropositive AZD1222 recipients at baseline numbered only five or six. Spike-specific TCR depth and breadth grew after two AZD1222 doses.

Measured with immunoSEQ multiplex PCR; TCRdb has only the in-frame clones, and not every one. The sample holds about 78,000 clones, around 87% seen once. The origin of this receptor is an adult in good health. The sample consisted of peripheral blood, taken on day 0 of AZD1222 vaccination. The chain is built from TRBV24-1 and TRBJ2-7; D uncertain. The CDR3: CATSDQDATSPYEQYF. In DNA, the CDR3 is TGTGCCACCAGTGACCAGGACGCCACCTCGCCCTACGAGCAGTACTTC.